The sequence of this TCR beta chain was determined in a study of CD8 T cells in ankylosing spondylitis. Findings and limits, study-wide: Reportedly, disease-linked clones are significantly enriched in ankylosing spondylitis patients' matched synovial fluid. Before this, some motif variants had been reported in reactive arthritis synovial fluid and blood. One TCR beta motif, made up of eight or nine highly homologous variants, appeared characteristic of ankylosing spondylitis blood.

With V trimmed by 3 bases and J by 4 bases, 5 bases remained unmatched. This CDR3 contains 15 residues. Germline loops: CDR1 LGHNA, CDR2 YNFKEQ. Library preparation for TCR beta used quantitative 5'-RACE with molecular barcodes. In TCRdb, the 5' RACE reads were re-called with MiXCR into one record per CDR3 protein. The repertoire consists of roughly 700,000 distinct CDR3 sequences, with around 20% occurring once and the leading ten covering 15% to 20%. As for this clonotype: Its matching antigen is unknown.

Sequencing was carried out using blood, either unsorted or a sorted T cell fraction (not recorded which). This receptor was obtained from a male donor with ankylosing spondylitis. This rearrangement joins TRBV4-2 to TRBJ1-1; TRBD1 aligns across 10 bases. CDR3 DNA sequence: TGTGCCAGCAGCCATGGACAGGGGGAAGCCACTGAAGCTTTCTTT. Its protein is CASSHGQGEATEAFF.